The TCR beta chain described here comes from a study of blood T cell repertoires in COVID-19. Across the whole study: Sites in the United States, Italy and Spain provided acute and convalescent COVID-19 samples. In each case, the material was cDNA or gDNA derived from T cells, B-cell-depleted T cells, or PBMCs.

V dropped 5 bases and J dropped 6 bases, with 13 bases sitting between them. The CDR3 runs to 13 residues. The germline gives CDR1 SGHVS, CDR2 FNYEAQ. Original handling: Scientists estimated how many nucleated cells there were by amplifying reference gene primers. Sequencing was performed with immunoSEQ multiplex PCR; in TCRdb, only in-frame clones are kept and a portion is missing. Clone size and V and J calls were adopted from that table, with D and trimming inferred from the DNA. The sample records roughly 34,000 clones, roughly nine tenths being singletons. This chain links TRBV7-6 with TRBJ1-2; no definite D call. This receptor was obtained from an elderly woman with active or convalescent COVID-19. The sample comprised peripheral blood. Here the CDR3 reads CASSRQVGNGYTF. DNA of the CDR3: TGTGCCAGCAGCCGACAAGTAGGAAATGGCTACACCTTC.